This T cell receptor beta chain was sequenced in a study of technical replicates of blood from several donors. Sequencing was performed with immunoSEQ multiplex PCR; in TCRdb, only in-frame clones are kept and a portion is missing. This table has 70,000 to 85,000 clones, roughly 97% appearing once. CDR1 SEHNR and CDR2 FQNEAQ come from the germline V gene (reference sequence). The V end lost 7 bases, the J end lost 2 bases, and 11 bases lay between the germline ends. The CDR3 has 14 amino acids. The sample comprised T cells isolated from PBMCs. The genes are TRBV7-9 and TRBJ2-2; tentatively, D is TRBD1 (6 bases). This TCR was recovered from a human donor in good health. DNA of the CDR3: TGTGCCAGCACCCTACAGGGTAACACCGGGGAGCTGTTTTTT. Amino acids: CASTLQGNTGELFF.